This is a list of T cell receptor beta chains from one sample in a study of CD4 T cells in relation to SARS-CoV-2 and coronaviruses. Their antigens are not known. TCRdb's copy holds only in-frame clones and misses some; the assay was immunoSEQ multiplex PCR. The table lists 20,000 to 25,000 clones, approximately 84% of them singletons. The material sequenced was CD4+ T cells from PBMCs, cultured in vitro. These receptors were collected from a human donor in good health. CDR3s include the opening cysteine and the closing phenylalanine or tryptophan. Each record gives: D gene, V gene, clone size, J gene, CDR3 protein, CDR3 DNA. D genes are given only for firm matches. Rows give clone size only sometimes, using once, few, many, or a class for an expanded clone.

-	TRBV7-9	-	TRBJ1-6	CASSLGAGLKNSPLHF	TGTGCCAGCAGCTTGGGAGCGGGTTTGAAAAATTCACCCCTCCACTTT
-	TRBV19	-	TRBJ1-4	CASSMSVGAGRDEKLFF	TGTGCCAGTAGTATGTCCGTAGGTGCCGGGCGCGATGAAAAACTGTTTTTT
-	TRBV7-2	-	TRBJ2-7	CASSLDWDSYEQYF	TGTGCCAGCAGCTTAGACTGGGATTCCTACGAGCAGTACTTC
-	TRBV1	once	TRBJ2-5	CTRPDSNGGLMETQYF	TGCACCAGACCTGATTCCAACGGGGGCTTGATGGAGACCCAGTACTTC
-	TRBV6-5	-	TRBJ1-2	CASSIQTGGHGYTF	TGTGCCAGCAGTATACAGACAGGAGGGCATGGCTACACCTTC
-	TRBV3-1/TRBV3-2	once	TRBJ1-2	CASSPADYYGYTF	TGTGCCAGCAGCCCGGCCGACTACTATGGCTACACCTTC
TRBD2	TRBV5-1	-	TRBJ2-7	CASRGGRETNEQYF	TGCGCCAGCAGAGGTGGGCGGGAGACTAACGAGCAGTACTTC
TRBD1	TRBV5-1	once	TRBJ2-7	CASSLGTGTIKYEQYF	TGCGCCAGCAGCTTGGGGACAGGGACGATCAAATACGAGCAGTACTTC
TRBD1	TRBV20-1	-	TRBJ1-4	CSASSQGSATNEKLFF	TGCAGTGCTAGTTCACAGGGGTCTGCAACTAATGAAAAACTGTTTTTT
-	TRBV2	-	TRBJ2-1	CASSLDLGPHNEQFF	TGTGCCAGCAGTCTAGACTTGGGACCGCACAATGAGCAGTTCTTC
TRBD1	TRBV10-2	once	TRBJ2-2	CATKTGTDYTGELFF	TGCGCCACAAAGACCGGGACAGACTACACCGGGGAGCTGTTTTTT
TRBD1	TRBV2	-	TRBJ1-1	CASRWTGADAAFF	TGTGCCAGCAGATGGACAGGGGCCGATGCGGCTTTCTTT
-	TRBV6-5	-	TRBJ1-3	CASAASGNTIYF	TGTGCCAGCGCAGCCTCTGGAAACACCATATATTTT
-	TRBV30	-	TRBJ2-1	CAWTEVSSGSSHEQFF	TGTGCCTGGACCGAAGTCTCCTCGGGTTCGAGCCATGAGCAGTTCTTC
-	TRBV7-9	-	TRBJ1-3	CASSSSISGNTIYF	TGTGCCAGCAGCTCGAGTATCTCTGGAAACACCATATATTTT
-	TRBV19	-	TRBJ1-1	CASSIGGEGFLHTEAFF	TGTGCCAGTAGTATAGGCGGGGAGGGGTTTCTTCACACTGAAGCTTTCTTT
TRBD2	TRBV19	-	TRBJ2-2	CASSMTASGNTGELFF	TGTGCCAGTAGTATGACGGCTAGCGGGAACACCGGGGAGCTGTTTTTT
-	TRBV5-1	-	TRBJ2-2	CASSSETGSGELFF	TGCGCCAGCAGCTCAGAGACAGGTTCCGGGGAGCTGTTTTTT
-	TRBV6-1	-	TRBJ2-3	CASSESADTQYF	TGTGCCAGCAGTGAAAGTGCAGATACGCAGTATTTT
-	TRBV21-1	-	TRBJ2-1	CASSKVCISGRACAGEQFF	TGTGCCAGCAGCAAAGTTTGTATTAGCGGGAGGGCTTGTGCTGGTGAGCAGTTCTTC
TRBD2	TRBV2	-	TRBJ2-3	CASSSGIAGRQYF	TGTGCCAGCAGCTCTGGGATAGCGGGGCGGCAGTATTTT
-	TRBV4-1	-	TRBJ1-2	CASSQDPWTDNYGYTF	TGCGCCAGCAGCCAAGACCCCTGGACAGATAACTATGGCTACACCTTC
TRBD1	TRBV7-2	-	TRBJ1-2	CASSLAGQGAEGYTF	TGTGCCAGCAGCTTAGCGGGACAGGGGGCAGAGGGCTACACCTTC
TRBD1	TRBV28	-	TRBJ1-4	CASSPGTGYEKLFF	TGTGCCAGCAGTCCAGGGACAGGGTACGAAAAACTGTTTTTT
-	TRBV9	-	TRBJ2-3	CASSVLGGLSTDTQYF	TGTGCCAGCAGCGTATTAGGGGGACTAAGCACAGATACGCAGTATTTT
-	TRBV30	-	TRBJ2-1	CAWSRTITQYGEQFF	TGTGCCTGGAGCCGAACGATCACTCAGTACGGTGAGCAGTTCTTC
-	TRBV20-1	-	TRBJ1-4	CSAPSNEKLFF	TGCAGTGCTCCCAGTAATGAAAAACTGTTTTTT
TRBD1	TRBV5-6	-	TRBJ2-7	CASSDGDRSSHEQYF	TGTGCCAGCAGCGACGGGGACAGGAGTTCCCACGAGCAGTACTTC
-	TRBV6-5	-	TRBJ2-7	CASSRASGTLYEQYF	TGTGCCAGCTCAAGAGCTTCCGGGACACTCTACGAGCAGTACTTC
-	TRBV30	-	TRBJ2-6	CAWSKNSGANVLTF	TGTGCCTGGAGTAAGAACAGTGGGGCCAACGTCCTGACTTTC
-	TRBV6-1	-	TRBJ2-3	CASSEGGTADTQYF	TGTGCCAGCAGTGAGGGGGGGACAGCAGATACGCAGTATTTT
TRBD2	TRBV13	-	TRBJ2-7	CASSPPTSGRVYEQYF	TGTGCCAGCAGCCCCCCGACTAGCGGGAGGGTTTACGAGCAGTACTTC
-	TRBV11-2	-	TRBJ2-7	CASSPIPGQYYEQYF	TGTGCCAGCAGCCCGATTCCCGGACAGTACTACGAGCAGTACTTC
-	TRBV2	-	TRBJ1-1	CASRGTAINTEAFF	TGTGCCAGCAGAGGTACAGCCATTAACACTGAAGCTTTCTTT
TRBD1	TRBV4-2	-	TRBJ1-2	CASSRDRAGYTF	TGTGCCAGCAGCAGAGACAGGGCCGGCTACACCTTC